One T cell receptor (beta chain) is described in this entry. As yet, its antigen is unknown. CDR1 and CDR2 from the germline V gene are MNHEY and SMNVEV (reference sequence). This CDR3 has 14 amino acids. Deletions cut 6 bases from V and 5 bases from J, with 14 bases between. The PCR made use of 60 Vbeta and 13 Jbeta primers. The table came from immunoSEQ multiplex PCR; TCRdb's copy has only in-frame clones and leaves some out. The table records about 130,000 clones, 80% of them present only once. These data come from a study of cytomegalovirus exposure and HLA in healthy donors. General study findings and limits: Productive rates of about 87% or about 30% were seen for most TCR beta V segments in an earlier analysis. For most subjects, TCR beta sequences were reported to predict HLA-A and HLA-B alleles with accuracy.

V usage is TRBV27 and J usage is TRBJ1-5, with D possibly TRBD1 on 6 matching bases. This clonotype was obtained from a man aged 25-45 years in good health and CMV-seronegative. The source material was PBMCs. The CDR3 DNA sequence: TGTGCCAGCAGCCCAACAGGGAACCATCAGCCCCAGCATTTT. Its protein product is CASSPTGNHQPQHF.